This T cell receptor (beta chain) was profiled in a study of blood T cell repertoires in COVID-19. Across the whole study: Spain, Italy and the United States supplied samples that represented acute and convalescent COVID-19. From T cells, B-cell-depleted T cells, or PBMCs came the material, which was cDNA or gDNA.

Trimming removed 1 base from V and 5 bases from J; junction bases left unmatched: 0. CDR3 length: 12 amino acids. Germline CDR1 reads SGHRS; CDR2 reads YFSETQ. In the original workflow: Amplified reference gene primers provided the basis for estimating nucleated cell counts. Clones were read by immunoSEQ multiplex PCR, and TCRdb kept only the in-frame ones, dropping some. V and J calls and clone size come straight from that table; D and trimming were deduced from the DNA. The repertoire holds roughly 75,000 clones, with about 89% as singletons. The sample comprised peripheral blood. V is TRBV5-1 and J is TRBJ2-7; 7 bases align to TRBD1. This sequence originates from a man aged 55 to 69 with acute or convalescent COVID-19. Here the CDR3 reads CASSLQGDEQYF. CDR3 DNA: TGCGCCAGCAGCTTGCAGGGGGACGAGCAGTACTTC.